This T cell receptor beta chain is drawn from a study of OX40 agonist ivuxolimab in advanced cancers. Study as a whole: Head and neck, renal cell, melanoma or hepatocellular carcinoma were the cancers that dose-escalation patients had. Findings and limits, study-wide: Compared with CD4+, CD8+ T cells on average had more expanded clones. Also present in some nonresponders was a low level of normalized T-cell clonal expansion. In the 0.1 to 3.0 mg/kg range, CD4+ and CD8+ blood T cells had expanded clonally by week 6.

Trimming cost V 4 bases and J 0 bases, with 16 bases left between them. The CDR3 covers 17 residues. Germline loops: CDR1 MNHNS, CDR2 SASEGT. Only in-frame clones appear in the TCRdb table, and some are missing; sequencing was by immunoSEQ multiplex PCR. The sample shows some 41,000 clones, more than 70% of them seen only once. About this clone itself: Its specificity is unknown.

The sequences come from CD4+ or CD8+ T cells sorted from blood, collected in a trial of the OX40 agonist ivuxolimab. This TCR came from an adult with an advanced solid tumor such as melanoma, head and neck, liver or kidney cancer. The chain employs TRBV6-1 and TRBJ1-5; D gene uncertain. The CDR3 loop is CASSARIIVGSNQPQHF. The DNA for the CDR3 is TGTGCCAGCAGTGCCCGAATCATAGTTGGTAGCAATCAGCCCCAGCATTTT.